This record concerns one TCR beta chain sequence. What it binds is unknown. The ends lost 0 bases at V and 0 bases at J; junction bases unmatched: 7. The CDR3 contains 18 residues. Germline V lookup: CDR1 SGHRS, CDR2 YFSETQ. Sequenced by immunoSEQ multiplex PCR; TCRdb stores in-frame clones only, minus some. The table records about 83,000 clones, about 83% of them present only once. The record originates from a study of T cell responses to AZD1222 COVID-19 vaccine. Regarding the study as a whole: The breadth and depth of Spike-specific TCRs increased once two AZD1222 doses had been given. Most donors were white British and more were female, and clonal diversity was possibly underestimated.

The sequence was collected from an adult in good health. This sequence joins TRBV5-1 and TRBJ2-5, with 11 bases identical to TRBD2. The input for sequencing was peripheral blood, taken on day 0 of AZD1222 vaccination. The chain's CDR3 is CASSLAPSGGPYQETQYF. The DNA of the CDR3 is TGCGCCAGCAGCTTGGCCCCTAGCGGGGGGCCGTACCAAGAGACCCAGTACTTC.